One sample yielded the 2 T cell receptor beta chains listed below, sequenced in a study of identical twins. Each CDR3 protein is one row after TCRdb ran MiXCR on the 5' RACE reads. The data hold fewer than 650,000 distinct CDR3 sequences, with over 8.5% observed a single time. These data also featured in a second study, about yellow fever vaccine responses in identical twins.

The sequenced material came from PBMCs. These receptors all come from a woman under 30 in good health.

The genes are TRBV6-1 and TRBJ2-5, with 10 bases lining up with TRBD1. Trimming took 6 bases from V and 5 from J; bases not matched to a gene: 9. Germline CDR1 is MNHNS and CDR2 is SASEGT. CDR3 length equals 15 residues. The CDR3 sequence is CASREDRGNDETQYF. The CDR3 coding sequence is TGTGCCAGCAGGGAGGACAGGGGGAATGATGAGACCCAGTACTTC.

This rearrangement joins TRBV19 to TRBJ2-1, with a possible D match to TRBD1 (6 bases). This CDR3 has 21 amino acids. Germline assignment: CDR1 LNHDA and CDR2 SQIVND (reference sequence). V was shortened by 5 bases and J by 7 bases, with 36 bases between the two germline ends. The CDR3 loop reads CASSPGRKGRDPGTRGNEQFF. CDR3 bases: TGTGCCAGTAGTCCCGGGCGCAAGGGACGGGACCCCGGGACACGGGGTAATGAGCAGTTCTTC.